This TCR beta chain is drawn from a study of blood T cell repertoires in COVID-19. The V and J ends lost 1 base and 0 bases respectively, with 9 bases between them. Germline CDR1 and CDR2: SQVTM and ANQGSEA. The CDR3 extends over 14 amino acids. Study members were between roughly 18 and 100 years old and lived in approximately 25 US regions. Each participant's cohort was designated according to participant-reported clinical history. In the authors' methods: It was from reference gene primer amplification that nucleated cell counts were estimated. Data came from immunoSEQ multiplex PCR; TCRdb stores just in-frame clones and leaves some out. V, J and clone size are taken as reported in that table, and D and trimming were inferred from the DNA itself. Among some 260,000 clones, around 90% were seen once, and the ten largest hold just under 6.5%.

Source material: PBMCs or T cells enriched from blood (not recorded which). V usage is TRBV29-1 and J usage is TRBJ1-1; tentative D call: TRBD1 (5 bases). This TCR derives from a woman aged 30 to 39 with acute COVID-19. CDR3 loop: CSVEVRGMNTEAFF. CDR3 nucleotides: TGCAGCGTTGAAGTCCGGGGGATGAACACTGAAGCTTTCTTT. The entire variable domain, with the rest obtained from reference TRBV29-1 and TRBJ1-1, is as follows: SAVISQKPSRDICQRGTSLTIQCQVDSQVTMMFWYRQQPGQSLTLIATANQGSEATYESGFVIDKFPISRPNLTFSTLTVSNMSPEDSSIYLCSVEVRGMNTEAFFGQGTRLTVV.